The 30 T cell receptor beta chains given below trace back to one sample, sequenced in a study of CXCR3-negative and CXCR3-positive naive CD8 T cells. Carrying UMI labels, the TRB cDNA libraries were prepared through 5' RACE. TCRdb reprocessed the 5' RACE reads and stores each CDR3 protein as one record, lacking DNA. Listed are some 39,000 distinct CDR3 sequences; 1.5% to 2% falls within the top ten. Specimen: naive CXCR3- CD8+ T cells from blood. This sample's subset: CD45RO-CCR7+CD27+CD95- naive CD8+ T cells lacking CXCR3 (TNR3-). These receptors were collected from a human donor in good health. Some clones in this sample may be carry-over from other donors' samples.

This chain uses TRBV29-1 with TRBJ2-3; TCRdb calls TRBD2, which cannot be checked without DNA. Per the germline V gene, CDR1 is SQVTM and CDR2 is ANQGSEA. CDR3 length: 15 residues. CDR3 residues: CSVDGLAESTDTQYF.

The chain carries TRBV12-3 or TRBV12-4 and TRBJ2-1; TCRdb's D gene call, TRBD2, goes unchecked for lack of DNA. This CDR3 is built from 12 residues. This CDR3 is CASSLPSRGQFF.

V usage is TRBV5-4 and J usage is TRBJ1-1. Germline V lookup: CDR1 SGHNT, CDR2 YYREEE (reference sequence). This CDR3 is built from 13 residues. CDR3 residues: CASSYVGNTEAFF.

This chain links TRBV7-9 with TRBJ1-6; TCRdb returns TRBD1, unconfirmable since there is no DNA. CDR1 is SEHNR and CDR2 is FQNEAQ in the germline V gene (reference sequence). The CDR3 sequence is 16 residues long. CDR3 sequence reads: CASSPPTGEARSPLHF.

The rearrangement uses TRBV6-5 and TRBJ2-3; no DNA is available, so the TRBD2 call from TCRdb remains unchecked. The CDR3 covers 14 residues. Germline assignment: CDR1 MNHEY and CDR2 SVGAGI. CDR3 sequence: CASSSWDSTDTQYF.

The chain has TRBV10-3 and TRBJ2-2; with no DNA, the TCRdb D assignment of TRBD1 cannot be verified. CDR1 and CDR2 (germline): ENHRY, SYGVKD. CDR3 length equals 13 residues. The CDR3 reads CAISAGDTGELFF.

The rearrangement uses TRBV18 and TRBJ2-7; TCRdb designates TRBD1, a call that cannot be tested without DNA. This CDR3 has 14 amino acids. Germline CDR1 KGHSH, CDR2 LQKENI. CDR3 sequence reads: CASSPGTGGYEQYF.

This rearrangement joins TRBV12-3 or TRBV12-4 to TRBJ1-2; TCRdb picks TRBD1, but there is no DNA to check that call. CDR3 length: 14 residues. This chain's CDR3 is CASRQPGALHGYTF.

The chain recombines TRBV6-1 with TRBJ2-1; with no DNA, the TCRdb D assignment of TRBD1 cannot be verified. The CDR3 has 14 amino acids. Looked up from germline, CDR1 is MNHNS and CDR2 is SASEGT. CDR3 protein: CASSGTGVGNEQFF.

The V gene is TRBV29-1, the J gene TRBJ2-6. This CDR3 has 12 residues. The germline gives CDR1 SQVTM, CDR2 ANQGSEA. CDR3 region: CSAASGANVLTF.

The CDR3: CSVETGGNEKLFF. The gene calls are TRBV29-1 and TRBJ1-4; TCRdb's D gene call, TRBD1, goes unchecked for lack of DNA. Germline V gene lookup returns CDR1 SQVTM and CDR2 ANQGSEA. This CDR3 contains 13 residues.

The rearrangement uses TRBV27 and TRBJ1-5; TCRdb lists TRBD1, though no DNA is available to test this call. CDR3 length equals 13 residues. Germline V lookup: CDR1 MNHEY, CDR2 SMNVEV (reference sequence). CDR3 region: CASSLWDGQPQHF.

The chain uses TRBV14 and TRBJ1-5. The CDR3 is made up of 13 amino acids. CDR1 is SGHDN, CDR2 FVKESK, per germline. The CDR3 protein is CASNQVSRGPQHF.

The rearrangement joins TRBV9 to TRBJ2-3. CDR1 is SGDLS and CDR2 is YYNGEE in the germline V gene. The CDR3 is 15 amino acids. The CDR3 protein is CASSVDGVGTDTQYF. The full variable domain, its missing parts supplied by reference TRBV9 and TRBJ2-3, is DSGVTQTPKHLITATGQRVTLRCSPRSGDLSVYWYQQSLDQGLQFLIQYYNGEERAKGNILERFSAQQFPDLHSELNLSSLELGDSALYFCASSVDGVGTDTQYFGPGTRLTVL.

This chain links TRBV10-3 with TRBJ1-5. The CDR3 is 17 amino acids. CDR1 is ENHRY and CDR2 is SYGVKD in the germline V gene. The CDR3 loop reads CAISESGPAENIQPQHF.

The V call is TRBV29-1, the J call TRBJ2-3; the D gene TCRdb calls, TRBD1, cannot be checked with no DNA. The germline gives CDR1 SQVTM, CDR2 ANQGSEA. The CDR3 spans 13 residues. CDR3 residues: CSVRTVSTDTQYF.

This sequence joins TRBV7-9 and TRBJ1-1; TCRdb names TRBD1, which stays unverified in the absence of DNA. The CDR3 is 14 residues long. Germline V gives CDR1 SEHNR, CDR2 FQNEAQ (reference sequence). CDR3 residues: CASSFQGLNTEAFF.

The chain joins TRBV27 to TRBJ2-7. The CDR3 consists of 13 residues. CDR1 and CDR2 (germline): MNHEY, SMNVEV (reference sequence). The CDR3 here is CASSLQASYEQYF.

The rearrangement joins TRBV7-8 to TRBJ1-5. The CDR3 is 16 amino acids. Germline V gene lookup returns CDR1 SGHVS and CDR2 FQNEAQ. CDR3 sequence reads: CASSSDLGNGNQPQHF.

The V gene is TRBV4-1, the J gene TRBJ1-1. Germline CDR1 MGHRA, CDR2 YSYEKL. This CDR3 spans 15 amino acids. Here the CDR3 reads CASSQGLALSTEAFF.

The chain combines TRBV20-1 with TRBJ2-1. The CDR3 sequence is 14 residues long. From germline, CDR1 is DFQATT and CDR2 SNEGSKA (reference sequence). The CDR3 reads CSARAVGAHNEQFF.

The rearrangement joins TRBV11-1 to TRBJ2-1; TCRdb's D call, TRBD2, is unchecked because there is no DNA. This CDR3 comprises 12 residues. Germline V gene sequence: CDR1 SGHAT, CDR2 FQDESV (reference sequence). The CDR3 region is CAAVGREDEQFF. Complete variable domain (other parts from reference TRBV11-1 and TRBJ2-1): EAEVAQSPRYKITEKSQAVAFWCDPISGHATLYWYRQILGQGPELLVQFQDESVVDDSQLPKDRFSAERLKGVDSTLKIQPAELGDSAMYLCAAVGREDEQFFGPGTRLTVL.

The chain carries TRBV29-1 and TRBJ2-7; as DNA is missing, the TRBD2 call by TCRdb cannot be tested. CDR3 size: 14 residues. From germline, CDR1 is SQVTM and CDR2 ANQGSEA. The CDR3: CSVETSGGSQPQYF.

The chain has TRBV28 and TRBJ2-7; the TCRdb call, TRBD1, lacks DNA for checking. Germline values: CDR1 MDHEN, CDR2 SYDVKM. The CDR3 has 13 amino acids. The CDR3 sequence is CASTSSGSREQYF.

This rearrangement joins TRBV3-1 to TRBJ2-7; TCRdb picks TRBD1, but there is no DNA to check that call. Germline V lookup: CDR1 LGHDT, CDR2 YNNKEL (reference sequence). The CDR3 consists of 15 residues. The CDR3 spells CASSQSGFSSYEQYF.

The rearrangement joins TRBV12-3 or TRBV12-4 to TRBJ2-3; TCRdb picks TRBD1, but there is no DNA to check that call. This CDR3 contains 14 residues. The CDR3 sequence is CASREKGSPDTQYF.

This CDR3 reads CASSLAIGELFF. This chain joins TRBV5-6 and TRBJ2-2. The CDR3 covers 12 residues. Germline V CDR1 and CDR2: SGHDT, YYEEEE. Together with reference TRBV5-6 and TRBJ2-2, the CDR3 gives the full variable domain: DAGVTQSPTHLIKTRGQQVTLRCSPKSGHDTVSWYQQALGQGPQFIFQYYEEEERQRGNFPDRFSGHQFPNYSSELNVNALLLGDSALYLCASSLAIGELFFGEGSRLTVL.

V is TRBV27 and J is TRBJ1-1; the D call of TRBD1 rests on TCRdb alone, since no DNA is present to check it. This CDR3 has 14 amino acids. The germline V gene has CDR1 MNHEY and CDR2 SMNVEV (reference sequence). The CDR3 reads CASSWDRGQTEAFF.

The rearrangement joins TRBV11-2 to TRBJ2-3. The CDR3 is made up of 13 amino acids. CDR1 and CDR2 (germline): SGHAT, FQNNGV. CDR3 sequence reads: CASSQERRNTQYF.

The CDR3 protein is CASSPAPSEQYF. The chain links TRBV23-1 to TRBJ2-7. TRBV23-1 is filed as an ORF, its function uncertain. CDR3 length: 12 residues.